These 12 T cell receptor beta chains came from one sample sequenced in a study of Graves' ophthalmopathy and Graves' hyperthyroidism. RNA transcripts served as template for amplifying TCR beta CDR3 sequences. Second-round multiplex PCR came after a first-round RT-PCR that employed HTBI primers. MiXCR, applied by TCRdb to the multiplex PCR reads, yields one record per CDR3 protein. The sample includes about 1.1 million distinct CDR3 sequences, around a third of them seen just once. Material: peripheral blood or thyroid tissue (not recorded which). The receptors originated from an adult man with Graves' hyperthyroidism.

As for this clonotype: The junction departs from germline at one end; a sequencing error may be responsible. The chain couples TRBV11-3 to TRBJ2-2; weak D call: TRBD2 (5 bases). Looked up from germline, CDR1 is SGHNT and CDR2 is YENEEA. The CDR3 runs 14 residues. This chain's CDR3 is CASSLVDGTGELYF. The DNA of the CDR3 is TGTGCCAGCAGCTTAGTAGACGGCACCGGGGAGCTGTATTTT.

The chain couples TRBV3-1 to TRBJ1-2, with D perhaps TRBD1 (5 bases). Germline lookup yields CDR1 LGHDT and CDR2 YNNKEL (reference sequence). The length of the CDR3 is 14 residues. Trimming took 1 base from V and 8 from J, leaving 14 bases between them. CDR3 in amino acids: CASSQGGILRGYTF. CDR3 DNA sequence: TGTGCCAGCAGCCAAGGGGGGATCCTCCGCGGCTACACCTTC.

As for this clonotype: A much more abundant neighbour one base away suggests this may be a read error. The CDR3 sequence: CASSVEINSYEQYF. The CDR3, as DNA: TGTGCCAGCAGCGTAGAGATAAACTCCTACGAGCAGTACTTC. The chain links TRBV9 to TRBJ2-7, with D uncertain. Germline assignment: CDR1 SGDLS and CDR2 YYNGEE. The CDR3 is made up of 14 amino acids. With 0 bases removed from V and 0 bases from J, the gap between germline ends came to 7 bases.

This clonotype was counted ten times or more. CDR3 coding DNA: TGTGCCAGCAGCTCTAGACTTGGGGAAAAACTGTTTTTT. This codes for CASSSRLGEKLFF. V usage is TRBV7-2 and J usage is TRBJ1-4; D not certain. Trimming pared 4 bases from V and 8 bases from J, leaving 11 bases between. Germline V gene lookup returns CDR1 SGHTA and CDR2 FQGNSA. This CDR3 is 13 amino acids long.

The chain uses TRBV7-2 and TRBJ2-7; a possible D gene is TRBD1 (5 bases). The germline V and J ends were trimmed by 7 bases and 1 base, with 14 bases remaining between them. CDR1 is SGHTA, CDR2 FQGNSA, per germline. CDR3 length equals 14 residues. In nucleotides, the CDR3 is TGTGCCAGCAACAAACTGACAGAGTCCTACGAGCAGTACTTC. It codes for CASNKLTESYEQYF.

A note on this clonotype: It is likely a read error, because the conserved phenylalanine at the end of the CDR3 is missing. The V gene is TRBV12-3 or TRBV12-4, the J gene TRBJ2-5, with 11 nucleotides matching TRBD2. The CDR3 extends over 15 amino acids. Trimming at V came to 3 bases and at J to 4 bases, leaving 4 bases not matched to a gene. The CDR3: CASSFPGTSGETQYI. Written as DNA, the CDR3 is TGTGCCAGCAGTTTCCCCGGGACTAGCGGAGAGACCCAGTACATC.

The V and J genes are TRBV30 and TRBJ1-1; 8 positions agree with TRBD1. V dropped 3 bases and J dropped 0; count of bases not matched to a gene: 6. Germline V CDR1 and CDR2: GTSNPN, SVGIG (reference sequence). CDR3 size: 15 residues. The CDR3 here is CAWRPGGVLNTEAFF. The CDR3 DNA sequence: TGTGCCTGGAGACCAGGGGGCGTACTGAACACTGAAGCTTTCTTT.

This clonotype was detected a few times. The chain links TRBV4-3 to TRBJ1-2; weak D call: TRBD1 (5 bases). CDR3 length: 15 amino acids. V dropped 0 bases and J dropped 2 bases, with 10 bases sitting between them. CDR1 is LGHNA, CDR2 YSLEER, per germline. The CDR3: CASSQELRGNYGYTF. The CDR3 nucleotides are TGCGCCAGCAGCCAAGAGCTCCGGGGCAACTATGGCTACACCTTC.

Remarks on this clonotype: At one boundary the junction diverges from the germline segment, which might be a read error. The J gene is TRBJ2-7, the V gene TRBV28, with a tentative D call TRBD1 (7 bases). The CDR3 is made up of 15 amino acids. CDR1 and CDR2 (germline): MDHEN, SYDVKM. CDR3 residues: CASTLSAGQTYEQYF. CDR3 DNA: TGTGCCAGCACTTTAAGCGCGGGACAGACCTACGAGCAGTACTTC.

Concerning this clonotype itself: Its ends do not fully match the called genes, so a read error is possible. This chain joins TRBV5-1 and TRBJ2-7; 10 nucleotides align to TRBD1. Germline CDR1 is SGHRS and CDR2 is YFSETQ. The CDR3 is 16 amino acids. As DNA, the CDR3 is TGCGCCGGCAGCGTGGGGACAGGGGTCCTCTCCTACGAGCAGTACTTC. Protein: CAGSVGTGVLSYEQYF. Looking up the rest from reference TRBV5-1 and TRBJ2-7 gives the full variable domain: KAGVTQTPRYLIKTRGQQVTLSCSPISGHRSVSWYQQTPGQGLQFLFEYFSETQRNKGNFPGRFSGRQFSNSRSEMNVSTLELGDSALYLCAGSVGTGVLSYEQYFGPGTRLTVT.

The chain links TRBV5-1 to TRBJ2-7; D might be TRBD1 or TRBD2, each matching 5 bases. CDR1 and CDR2 from the germline V gene are SGHRS and YFSETQ. The length of the CDR3 is 14 residues. Trimming removed 5 bases from V and 2 bases from J, with 14 bases in between. CDR3 amino acids: CASRQGRGTYEQYF. The CDR3 DNA sequence: TGCGCCAGCAGGCAGGGACGGGGTACCTACGAGCAGTACTTC.

This clonotype has just a few counts. The chain carries TRBV18 and TRBJ1-4; no firm D call. V was trimmed by 1 base and J by 5 bases, leaving 8 bases between them. From germline, CDR1 is KGHSH and CDR2 LQKENI. The CDR3 runs to 14 residues. CDR3 amino acids: CASSPRMDNEKLFF. DNA of the CDR3: TGTGCCAGCTCACCACGGATGGACAATGAAAAACTGTTTTTT.